This is a list of T cell receptor beta chains from one sample in a study of control samples from healthy donors and cancer patients. Clones were sequenced by immunoSEQ multiplex PCR, and TCRdb holds only the in-frame ones, with some missing. Of about 59,000 clones in the sample, 80% to 95% are singletons; the top ten hold 1.5% to 2%. Sequenced material: PBMCs. All receptors come from a man aged 35 to 55 with colorectal cancer. Both conserved end residues are trimmed from each CDR3. Fields, in order: V gene, CDR3 length, J gene, CDR3 protein.

V gene: TRBV7-9
CDR3 length: 17
J gene: TRBJ2-3
CDR3 protein: ASSRFRTSGVASTDTQY

V gene: TRBV4-2
CDR3 length: 12
J gene: TRBJ2-2
CDR3 protein: ASSQGLVIGELF

V gene: TRBV19
CDR3 length: 13
J gene: TRBJ1-4
CDR3 protein: ASSISGNGNEKLF

V gene: TRBV6-6
CDR3 length: 14
J gene: TRBJ2-1
CDR3 protein: ASSYLGGDSYNEQF

V gene: TRBV6-1
CDR3 length: 10
J gene: TRBJ1-1
CDR3 protein: ASSEANTEAF

V gene: TRBV9
CDR3 length: 13
J gene: TRBJ2-3
CDR3 protein: ASSVVAASTDTQY

V gene: TRBV7-6
CDR3 length: 17
J gene: TRBJ2-3
CDR3 protein: ASSPKTSGGFTFTDTQY

V gene: TRBV4-1
CDR3 length: 15
J gene: TRBJ1-1
CDR3 protein: ASSQDRAGGEGTEAF

V gene: TRBV18
CDR3 length: 12
J gene: TRBJ1-2
CDR3 protein: ASSPGQGGYGYT

V gene: TRBV5-1
CDR3 length: 11
J gene: TRBJ2-2
CDR3 protein: ASTQDRTGELF

V gene: TRBV6-5
CDR3 length: 11
J gene: TRBJ2-1
CDR3 protein: ASRSNGYNEQF

V gene: TRBV5-4
CDR3 length: 14
J gene: TRBJ2-2
CDR3 protein: ASSSTFGGPAGELF

V gene: TRBV7-3
CDR3 length: 12
J gene: TRBJ1-2
CDR3 protein: ASSPTPRTYGYT

V gene: TRBV19
CDR3 length: 17
J gene: TRBJ2-5
CDR3 protein: ASSISVSSARNLQETQY

V gene: TRBV7-2
CDR3 length: 14
J gene: TRBJ1-2
CDR3 protein: ASSLGVNVGALGYT

V gene: TRBV19
CDR3 length: 13
J gene: TRBJ1-5
CDR3 protein: ASSLPGDSNQPQH

V gene: TRBV3-1/TRBV3-2
CDR3 length: 14
J gene: TRBJ2-1
CDR3 protein: ASSHLLAGGRGEQF

V gene: TRBV9
CDR3 length: 12
J gene: TRBJ1-6
CDR3 protein: ASSGVGGNSPLH

V gene: TRBV7-7
CDR3 length: 13
J gene: TRBJ2-3
CDR3 protein: ASSLGQGMSDTQY

V gene: TRBV7-9
CDR3 length: 13
J gene: TRBJ1-3
CDR3 protein: ASSFTSNSGNTIY

V gene: TRBV12-3/TRBV12-4
CDR3 length: 11
J gene: TRBJ1-5
CDR3 protein: ASSANQGQPQH

V gene: TRBV18
CDR3 length: 14
J gene: TRBJ2-7
CDR3 protein: ASSPPSGALNDEQY

V gene: TRBV18
CDR3 length: 14
J gene: TRBJ2-3
CDR3 protein: ASSPRRRGETDTQY

V gene: TRBV2
CDR3 length: 15
J gene: TRBJ2-2
CDR3 protein: ASSNTSPGTGIGELF

V gene: TRBV5-1
CDR3 length: 12
J gene: TRBJ1-1
CDR3 protein: ASSSGAGNTEAF

V gene: TRBV12-3/TRBV12-4
CDR3 length: 11
J gene: TRBJ1-5
CDR3 protein: ASRKNSNQPQH